This paragraph reports one T cell receptor beta chain. The method was immunoSEQ multiplex PCR; TCRdb's version includes in-frame clones alone and lacks a portion of them. The sample includes 65,000 to 95,000 clones, 95% to 98% of them seen just once. Germline values: CDR1 MNHEY, CDR2 SMNVEV (reference sequence). The CDR3 is made up of 13 amino acids. The V end lost 5 bases, the J end lost 4 bases, and 12 bases lay between the germline ends. These data come from a study of technical replicates of blood from a handful of donors. Sequencing was done on a sample of T cells isolated from PBMCs. This sequence originates from a human donor in good health. V is TRBV27 and J is TRBJ2-7; D is uncertain. This CDR3 is CASSPGDQYEQYF. CDR3 nucleotide sequence: TGTGCCAGCAGTCCCGGAGACCAGTACGAGCAGTACTTC.